These 30 T cell receptor beta chains were sequenced from one sample in a study of human T cells and chemical hapten exposure. Time point described: patch test 1, 2 weeks after DPC sensitization. Treatment described: therapeutic diphenylcyclopropenone sensitization with weekly scalp DPC. TCRdb recomputed calls from the RACE reads with MiXCR, one row per CDR3 protein. This repertoire shows around 340,000 distinct CDR3 sequences, around 7% found once; its top ten account for 7% to 10%. The material sequenced was whole blood, taken in connection with sensitization to the hapten diphenylcyclopropenone (DPC). These receptors all come from a woman aged 18-29 years with alopecia areata. Some clones in this sample may be carry-over from other donors' samples.

On this clonotype itself: Germline is not matched at one junction end, which may reflect a read error. This rearrangement joins TRBV5-4 to TRBJ2-6; tentatively, D is TRBD1 (5 bases). Germline-derived CDR1 and CDR2 are SGHNT and YYREEE (reference sequence). The CDR3 has 15 residues. CDR3 coding DNA: TGTGCCAGCAGTCGACAGTACTCTAGGGCCAACGTCCTGACTTTC. It is translated as CASSRQYSRANVLTF.

The chain carries TRBV6-5 and TRBJ1-1; D is ambiguous. Germline values: CDR1 MNHEY, CDR2 SVGAGI. This CDR3 has 13 residues. V was trimmed by 6 bases and J by 0 bases, leaving 8 bases between them. The DNA of the CDR3 is TGTGCCAGCAGCACCCTGATGAACACTGAAGCTTTCTTT. Translating it yields CASSTLMNTEAFF.

The genes are TRBV14 and TRBJ1-2, with D uncertain. Trimming left V 1 base short and J 2 bases short, with 5 bases between. Per germline, CDR1 SGHDN and CDR2 FVKESK. The CDR3 loop spans 13 amino acids. The CDR3 region is CASSQGLNYGYTF. The DNA of the CDR3 is TGTGCCAGCAGCCAAGGTTTAAACTATGGCTACACCTTC.

This clonotype was found a few times. The chain is built from TRBV12-3 or TRBV12-4 and TRBJ2-7; maybe TRBD2 (5 bases). The V end was cut by 6 bases, the J end by 3 bases, with 15 bases between. The CDR3 contains 14 residues. The CDR3 loop is CASSLEGFFYEQYF. CDR3 DNA sequence: TGTGCCAGCAGCCTTGAGGGATTTTTCTACGAGCAGTACTTC.

This clonotype was detected a few times. This chain connects TRBV5-6 to TRBJ2-7, with D uncertain. The V and J ends lost 4 bases and 3 bases respectively, with 8 bases between them. Germline V lookup: CDR1 SGHDT, CDR2 YYEEEE. The CDR3 contains 12 residues. CDR3 loop: CASSLWIYEQYF. For the CDR3, the DNA is TGTGCCAGCAGCCTGTGGATCTACGAGCAGTACTTC.

This clonotype occurred many times. V is TRBV4-1 and J is TRBJ1-1; D not certain. With 5 bases removed from V and 4 bases from J, the gap between germline ends came to 5 bases. There are 11 residues in the CDR3. CDR1 and CDR2 from the germline V gene are MGHRA and YSYEKL. In nucleotides, the CDR3 is TGCGCCAGCAGCTCCCTCACTGAAGCTTTCTTT. As protein: CASSSLTEAFF.

The rearrangement joins TRBV27 to TRBJ2-5; 8 bases align to TRBD1. Trimming removed 9 bases from V and 4 bases from J; junction bases left unmatched: 7. Germline V gene data show CDR1 as MNHEY and CDR2 as SMNVEV (reference sequence). The CDR3 consists of 13 residues. The CDR3 region is CASPGQVGETQYF. Here the CDR3 DNA reads TGTGCCAGTCCGGGACAGGTAGGAGAGACCCAGTACTTC.

The V gene is TRBV6-5, the J gene TRBJ2-1; tentative D call: TRBD2 (7 bases). The CDR3 sequence is 15 residues long. The V end was cut by 6 bases, the J end by 7 bases, with 19 bases between. Germline CDR1 and CDR2: MNHEY and SVGAGI. The CDR3 loop reads CASRSLGGAGNEQFF. DNA for the CDR3: TGTGCCAGCAGATCCCTAGGGGGGGCGGGGAATGAGCAGTTCTTC.

This clonotype came up many times. The chain recombines TRBV7-8 with TRBJ2-6; the D is unclear. The germline CDR1 and CDR2 sequences are SGHVS and FQNEAQ. V was clipped by 0 bases and J by 1 base, with 7 bases between them. The CDR3 loop spans 16 amino acids. This CDR3 reads CASSLAVPSGANVLTF. The CDR3 coding sequence is TGTGCCAGCAGCTTAGCCGTCCCTTCTGGGGCCAACGTCCTGACTTTC. The full variable domain, with the rest looked up from reference TRBV7-8 and TRBJ2-6, is GAGVSQSPRYKVAKRGQDVALRCDPISGHVSLFWYQQALGQGPEFLTYFQNEAQLDKSGLPSDRFFAERPEGSVSTLKIQRTQQEDSAVYLCASSLAVPSGANVLTFGAGSRLTVL.

This clonotype was counted at least ten times. The V and J genes are TRBV13 and TRBJ1-2; the D gene is possibly TRBD1 (6 bases). This CDR3 comprises 14 residues. Germline V CDR1 and CDR2: PRHDT, FYEKMQ (reference sequence). Trimming stripped 2 bases from V and 7 bases from J, with 14 bases between. DNA for the CDR3: TGTGCCAGCAGCTTAAACAGGGAAGGACGTGGCTACACCTTC. It encodes CASSLNREGRGYTF.

In this sample, this clonotype turned up a few times. The chain joins TRBV4-2 to TRBJ1-1; unclear D gene. This CDR3 is 13 amino acids long. With 4 bases removed from V and 5 bases from J, the gap between germline ends came to 11 bases. The germline V gene encodes CDR1 LGHNA and CDR2 YNFKEQ. The chain's CDR3 is CASSRREGTEAFF. In DNA form, the CDR3 reads TGTGCCAGCAGCCGAAGGGAAGGAACTGAAGCTTTCTTT.

This clonotype was detected many times. The chain couples TRBV9 to TRBJ2-2; D gene uncertain. The CDR3 is made up of 14 amino acids. Trimming shortened V by 4 bases and J by 3 bases, and 10 bases separated the two germline ends. The germline V gene has CDR1 SGDLS and CDR2 YYNGEE. CDR3 region: CASSPRADTGELFF. CDR3 DNA: TGTGCCAGCAGCCCAAGGGCCGACACCGGGGAGCTGTTTTTT.

This rearrangement joins TRBV29-1 to TRBJ2-1; D possibly corresponds to TRBD1 (5 bases). V dropped 1 base and J dropped 4 bases, with 11 bases sitting between them. Germline V lookup: CDR1 SQVTM, CDR2 ANQGSEA. The CDR3 totals 14 residues. The CDR3 nucleotides are TGCAGCGTTGAAGGGGGCGCGTTGTACAATGAGCAGTTCTTC. This translates into CSVEGGALYNEQFF.

This chain joins TRBV4-1 and TRBJ2-1, with 8 bases identical to TRBD2. The germline CDR1 and CDR2 sequences are MGHRA and YSYEKL. This CDR3 region has 15 residues. The ends lost 0 bases at V and 7 bases at J; junction bases unmatched: 5. The CDR3 here is CASSQDSSGGNEQFF. In DNA form, the CDR3 reads TGCGCCAGCAGCCAAGATAGCAGCGGGGGTAATGAGCAGTTCTTC.

J is TRBJ1-4 and V is TRBV29-1; D is possibly TRBD1 (5 bases). Trimming pared 3 bases from V and 8 bases from J, leaving 16 bases between. Germline V gives CDR1 SQVTM, CDR2 ANQGSEA. CDR3 length: 14 amino acids. CDR3 loop: CSVDREGLGEKLFF. CDR3 nucleotides: TGCAGCGTTGACAGGGAAGGGTTGGGCGAAAAACTGTTTTTT.

This clonotype has only a few counts. The rearrangement links TRBV6-2 or TRBV6-3 to TRBJ2-3, with unresolved D. Trimming removed 4 bases at V and 2 bases at J, with 16 bases between. The CDR3 is 16 amino acids. Germline-derived CDR1 and CDR2 are MNHEY and SVGEGT. As DNA, the CDR3 is TGTGCCAGCAGTTGGTCCGGGCCTTCCTACACAGATACGCAGTATTTT. Translation: CASSWSGPSYTDTQYF.

CDR3 protein: CASSRDGLNNSPLHF. The CDR3 DNA reads as TGTGCCAGCAGCCGAGACGGGCTGAATAATTCACCCCTCCACTTT. The rearrangement joins TRBV7-2 to TRBJ1-6; D is uncertain. This CDR3 is 15 amino acids long. Germline CDR1 SGHTA, CDR2 FQGNSA. V shed 5 bases and J shed 5 bases, with 13 bases lying between them.

The chain combines TRBV4-2 with TRBJ2-7; 13 nucleotides line up with TRBD2. V gave up 4 bases and J gave up 4 bases; unmatched junction bases: 4. The CDR3 spans 15 residues. Looked up from germline, CDR1 is LGHNA and CDR2 is YNFKEQ. CDR3 in DNA: TGTGCCAGCAGCCCAGGACTAGCGGGGGAATACGAGCAGTACTTC. This gives the protein CASSPGLAGEYEQYF.

This clonotype has more than one count but fewer than ten. V usage is TRBV6-2 or TRBV6-3 and J usage is TRBJ2-7; D is uncertain. V lost 4 bases to trimming and J lost 2 bases, with 12 bases between them. This CDR3 spans 14 amino acids. CDR1 is MNHEY, CDR2 SVGEGT, per germline. The CDR3 bases are TGTGCCAGCAGTTCGAGTGACCGAGCCTACGAGCAGTACTTC. This gives the protein CASSSSDRAYEQYF.

The V gene is TRBV12-3 or TRBV12-4, the J gene TRBJ2-5, with a tentative D call TRBD1 (7 bases). The V end was cut by 9 bases, the J end by 3 bases, with 11 bases between. This CDR3 comprises 12 residues. The CDR3 spells CASGRGEETQYF. CDR3 DNA sequence: TGTGCCAGTGGCAGGGGGGAAGAGACCCAGTACTTC.

This chain joins TRBV3-1 and TRBJ2-2; TRBD2 matches 9 bases. This CDR3 has 17 amino acids. V was clipped by 0 bases and J by 2 bases; unmatched bases: 4. Germline V gives CDR1 LGHDT, CDR2 YNNKEL (reference sequence). The CDR3 DNA follows: TGTGCCAGCAGCCAAGAACAGCGGGGGGCAAACACCGGGGAGCTGTTTTTT. Its translation is CASSQEQRGANTGELFF.

This clonotype was picked up many times. CDR3 amino acids: CAIRRTSSTDEQFF. CDR3 DNA: TGTGCCATCAGAAGGACTAGTAGCACGGATGAGCAGTTCTTC. V and J are TRBV10-3 and TRBJ2-1; TRBD2 aligns across 7 bases. CDR3 length: 14 amino acids. With V trimmed by 6 bases and J by 8 bases, 10 bases remained unmatched. Germline V gene data show CDR1 as ENHRY and CDR2 as SYGVKD.

The chain recombines TRBV2 with TRBJ2-3; 8 bases fit TRBD1. The end of the DNA fits TRBJ1-5 better, so the J call may be wrong. Germline-derived CDR1 and CDR2 are SNHLY and FYNNEI. This CDR3 spans 13 amino acids. CDR3 sequence reads: CASRGQDADTQHF. The CDR3 DNA reads as TGTGCCAGCAGGGGACAGGATGCAGATACGCAGCATTTT.

This clonotype was observed a handful of times. V and J are TRBV4-2 and TRBJ1-3; D ambiguous. Germline CDR1 LGHNA, CDR2 YNFKEQ. Deletions cut 4 bases from V and 0 bases from J, with 10 bases between. The CDR3 sequence is 15 residues long. The CDR3 region is CASSLGRFSGNTIYF. The CDR3 DNA reads as TGTGCCAGCAGCCTTGGGCGGTTCTCTGGAAACACCATATATTTT.

Comment on this clonotype: An end of the junction does not agree with germline; a read error may underlie this. The V and J genes are TRBV6-2 or TRBV6-3 and TRBJ2-2; TRBD2 might be the D (6 bases). This CDR3 region has 18 residues. CDR1 and CDR2 from the germline V gene are MNHEY and SVGEGT. Here the CDR3 DNA reads TGTGCCTGCAGTGACCCCATCCTGGAGGGTATCAACACCGGGGAGCTGTTTTTT. Its translation is CACSDPILEGINTGELFF.

The sample holds a few counts of this clonotype. The rearrangement joins TRBV2 to TRBJ1-2; 9 bases align to TRBD1. Trimming took 1 base from V and 5 from J; bases not matched to a gene: 8. The germline CDR1 and CDR2 sequences are SNHLY and FYNNEI. The CDR3 runs 16 residues. The CDR3 loop is CASSEGRTGALYGYTF. In DNA, the CDR3 is TGTGCCAGCAGTGAAGGGAGGACAGGGGCCCTTTATGGCTACACCTTC.

This rearrangement joins TRBV24-1 to TRBJ2-1; D might be TRBD1 or TRBD2, each matching 6 bases. The germline CDR1 and CDR2 sequences are KGHDR and SFDVKD. The V end lost 2 bases, the J end lost 7 bases, and 20 bases lay between the germline ends. The CDR3 is made up of 17 amino acids. CDR3: CATSDSGTTALANEQFF. The CDR3, as DNA: TGTGCCACCAGTGATTCGGGGACAACCGCTCTAGCGAATGAGCAGTTCTTC.

At least ten counts were recorded for this clonotype. The genes are TRBV9 and TRBJ1-1; a possible D gene is TRBD1 (6 bases). The CDR3 runs to 16 residues. Germline lookup yields CDR1 SGDLS and CDR2 YYNGEE. Deletions cut 2 bases from V and 11 bases from J, with 25 bases between. This CDR3 is CASSVPSSGGQRKAFF. In nucleotides, the CDR3 is TGTGCCAGCAGCGTGCCCTCAAGTGGGGGCCAGAGAAAGGCTTTCTTT.

J is TRBJ1-4 and V is TRBV6-9, with a possible D match to TRBD1 (5 bases). The V gene's germline CDR1 is MNHGY and CDR2 SVAAGI. V lost 6 bases, J lost 4 bases, and 12 bases lay in between. The CDR3 consists of 14 residues. CDR3 protein: CASRLTVVNEKLFF. In DNA form, the CDR3 reads TGTGCCAGCAGACTGACAGTCGTTAATGAAAAACTGTTTTTT.

This clonotype has a handful of counts. This chain links TRBV4-3 with TRBJ1-5; D ambiguous. CDR1 and CDR2 (germline): LGHNA, YSLEER. The CDR3 length is 18 residues. V was cut by 0 bases and J by 0 bases, with 15 bases left in between. The CDR3 DNA sequence: TGCGCCAGCAGCCAAGATCGAGGTAATCAAAATAGCAATCAGCCCCAGCATTTT. It specifies CASSQDRGNQNSNQPQHF.